Listed below are T cell receptor beta chains from one sample, sequenced in a study of blood T cell repertoires in COVID-19. Here immunoSEQ multiplex PCR was the method, and the copy in TCRdb shows in-frame clones only, minus some. The sample contains 130,000 or so clones, more than 75% of which appear only once. Sequencing was carried out using peripheral blood. These receptors were taken from a human donor in a cohort sampled during active COVID-19. Both conserved end residues are part of each CDR3. D genes are given only for firm matches. Only part of the rows carry a size: once, few, many, or a class if the clone is expanded.

V gene	J gene	D gene	clone size	CDR3 DNA	CDR3 protein
TRBV11-2	TRBJ2-7	TRBD1	.	TGTGCCAGCAGCTTACCGTACATTTTGGGACAGGGGAAAACCTACGAGCAGTACTTC	CASSLPYILGQGKTYEQYF
TRBV15	TRBJ2-7	.	.	TGTGCCACCAGCAGAGGACTAGACTACGAGCAGTACTTC	CATSRGLDYEQYF
TRBV4-1	TRBJ1-1	.	.	TGCGCCAGCAGCCAAGTTGGTGGGCAGGGGCCAAACACTGAAGCTTTCTTT	CASSQVGGQGPNTEAFF
TRBV6-4	TRBJ2-3	TRBD2	.	TGTGCCAGCAGTGACTCCCCGGGACTAGTCTCAGATACGCAGTATTTT	CASSDSPGLVSDTQYF
TRBV9	TRBJ2-1	TRBD1	.	TGTGCCAGCAGCGTAGGAGGGACAGGGCCCGGTGAGCAGTTCTTC	CASSVGGTGPGEQFF
TRBV5-1	TRBJ2-1	TRBD2	.	TGCGCCAGCAGCTTGCGTGCGGGGGGCGACAATGAGCAGTTCTTC	CASSLRAGGDNEQFF
TRBV15	TRBJ2-3	.	.	TGTGCCACCAGCAGAGACAGGGCCATTATCACAGATACGCAGTATTTT	CATSRDRAIITDTQYF
TRBV7-8	TRBJ2-1	.	.	TGTGCCAGCAGCTTTAGTCCCTACAATGAGCAGTTCTTC	CASSFSPYNEQFF
TRBV7-2	TRBJ2-1	TRBD2	.	TGTGCCAGCAGCTTAGCATTCTGGACTAGCGGGGGGGCGCGAAATGAGCAGTTCTTC	CASSLAFWTSGGARNEQFF
TRBV7-7	TRBJ2-1	TRBD2	.	TGTGCTAGCAGCCAAACTAGCGGGGGGGCGGGTGAGCAGTTCTTC	CASSQTSGGAGEQFF
TRBV5-1	TRBJ1-1	TRBD1	.	TGCGCCAGCAGCTTGGGAGGGACAGGGGATGAAGCTTTCTTT	CASSLGGTGDEAFF
TRBV30	TRBJ2-6	.	.	TGTGCCTGGATTCGAGGAGCCGGGGCCAACGTCCTGACTTTC	CAWIRGAGANVLTF
TRBV6-2/TRBV6-3	TRBJ2-5	TRBD2	.	TGTGCCAGCAGTTACGTCGGGGGGAGAGAGACCCAGTACTTC	CASSYVGGRETQYF
TRBV4-1	TRBJ1-2	TRBD1	.	TGCGCCAGCAGCCAAGCCTCGGGACAGTTGGTAGGGGGTGGCTACACCTTC	CASSQASGQLVGGGYTF
TRBV19	TRBJ2-1	TRBD2	once	TGTGCCACCGTAACTAGCGGGATATACAATGAGCAGTTCTTC	CATVTSGIYNEQFF